These T cell receptor beta chains were read from a single sample in a study of blood T cell repertoires in COVID-19. Here immunoSEQ multiplex PCR was the method, and the copy in TCRdb shows in-frame clones only, minus some. The top ten clones hold less than 8.5% of a sample with approximately 110,000 clones, approximately 91% of them seen once. The sample consisted of peripheral blood. These receptors originate from a woman between 65 and 79 years old who had recovered from COVID-19. Each CDR3 is given with its conserved first and last residue. D genes are given only for firm matches. Clone size, where shown, is once, few, many, or a class for clones that have expanded.

len: 13
d_gene: NA
j_gene: TRBJ2-1
abundance: NA
v_gene: TRBV29-1
CDR3nt: TGCAGCGTTGATAGGGGCTCCTACAATGAGCAGTTCTTC
CDR3aa: CSVDRGSYNEQFF

len: 16
d_gene: TRBD1
j_gene: TRBJ2-6
abundance: NA
v_gene: TRBV19
CDR3nt: TGTGCCAGTAGTGCGGACAGGGGCTCTGGGGCCAACGTCCTGACTTTC
CDR3aa: CASSADRGSGANVLTF

len: 14
d_gene: NA
j_gene: TRBJ1-4
abundance: NA
v_gene: TRBV27
CDR3nt: TGTGCCAGCAGTGTTGTAGCAACTAATGAAAAACTGTTTTTT
CDR3aa: CASSVVATNEKLFF

len: 14
d_gene: NA
j_gene: TRBJ2-7
abundance: NA
v_gene: TRBV27
CDR3nt: TGTGCCAGCAGTTTGCCCGGCAGGCGTTACGAGCAGTACTTC
CDR3aa: CASSLPGRRYEQYF

len: 16
d_gene: NA
j_gene: TRBJ1-6
abundance: NA
v_gene: TRBV27
CDR3nt: TGTGCCAGCAGTCCCACCAACAGGGCCTATAATTCACCCCTCCACTTT
CDR3aa: CASSPTNRAYNSPLHF

len: 14
d_gene: TRBD1
j_gene: TRBJ2-5
abundance: NA
v_gene: TRBV2
CDR3nt: TGTGTCAGCAGTGAAATTGCAGGGGGAGAGACCCAGTACTTC
CDR3aa: CVSSEIAGGETQYF

len: 16
d_gene: NA
j_gene: TRBJ2-2
abundance: NA
v_gene: TRBV6-5
CDR3nt: TGTGCCAGCAGTTACAGGCCGGGAATTAGATCCGGGGAGCTGTTTTTT
CDR3aa: CASSYRPGIRSGELFF

len: 15
d_gene: NA
j_gene: TRBJ1-4
abundance: NA
v_gene: TRBV28
CDR3nt: TGTGCCAGCAGACCCACGGACGGGGTCGGTGAAAAACTGTTTTTT
CDR3aa: CASRPTDGVGEKLFF

len: 13
d_gene: TRBD1
j_gene: TRBJ1-2
abundance: once
v_gene: TRBV6-5
CDR3nt: TGTGCCAGCAGCCGTGGACAGGGAGGAGGCTACACCTTC
CDR3aa: CASSRGQGGGYTF

len: 16
d_gene: NA
j_gene: TRBJ1-4
abundance: NA
v_gene: TRBV5-6
CDR3nt: TGTGCCAGCAGCTTGGGTCTCGGGGGATCTAATGAAAAACTGTTTTTT
CDR3aa: CASSLGLGGSNEKLFF

len: 13
d_gene: NA
j_gene: TRBJ1-1
abundance: NA
v_gene: TRBV7-2
CDR3nt: TGTGCCAGCAGCTTAGTAGGGGGGGAAGGAGCTTTCTTT
CDR3aa: CASSLVGGEGAFF

len: 14
d_gene: NA
j_gene: TRBJ1-4
abundance: NA
v_gene: TRBV7-3
CDR3nt: TGTGCCAGCTCCGCGGCCTGGGTCGATGAAAAACTGTTTTTT
CDR3aa: CASSAAWVDEKLFF

len: 14
d_gene: NA
j_gene: TRBJ1-6
abundance: NA
v_gene: TRBV19
CDR3nt: TGTGCCAGTAGCCCGCGCAGGGATGAGTCACCCCTCCACTTT
CDR3aa: CASSPRRDESPLHF

len: 15
d_gene: TRBD1
j_gene: TRBJ1-6
abundance: NA
v_gene: TRBV28
CDR3nt: TGTGCCAGCAGTTCACAGGGGGCGGGGGATTCACCCCTCCACTTT
CDR3aa: CASSSQGAGDSPLHF

len: 15
d_gene: TRBD2
j_gene: TRBJ2-3
abundance: NA
v_gene: TRBV3-1/TRBV3-2
CDR3nt: TGTGCCAGCAGCCCCCGGCGGGGGGCCCCAGATACGCAGTATTTT
CDR3aa: CASSPRRGAPDTQYF

len: 14
d_gene: NA
j_gene: TRBJ2-3
abundance: NA
v_gene: TRBV30
CDR3nt: TGTGCCTGGGGATCTTTCGGTTTCACAGATACGCAGTATTTT
CDR3aa: CAWGSFGFTDTQYF

len: 13
d_gene: TRBD1
j_gene: TRBJ1-6
abundance: NA
v_gene: TRBV6-1
CDR3nt: TGTGCCAGCATGAGGCAGGGGGAATCACCCCTCCACTTT
CDR3aa: CASMRQGESPLHF

len: 18
d_gene: NA
j_gene: TRBJ2-1
abundance: once
v_gene: TRBV4-2
CDR3nt: TGTGCCAGCAGCCTAGCCCATCGAGGCGCGAGCTCCTACAATGAGCAGTTCTTC
CDR3aa: CASSLAHRGASSYNEQFF

len: 13
d_gene: NA
j_gene: TRBJ2-1
abundance: NA
v_gene: TRBV7-2
CDR3nt: TGTGCCAGCAGCGCCGGACAGTACAATGAGCAGTTCTTC
CDR3aa: CASSAGQYNEQFF

len: 15
d_gene: TRBD2
j_gene: TRBJ2-5
abundance: NA
v_gene: TRBV5-4
CDR3nt: TGTGCCAGCAGCTTGGAGGCTAGCGGGGATTTGGCCCAGTACTTC
CDR3aa: CASSLEASGDLAQYF

len: 14
d_gene: NA
j_gene: TRBJ2-5
abundance: NA
v_gene: TRBV6-1
CDR3nt: TGTGCCAGCAGTGAACCCGCAGGGCGGGAGACCCAGTACTTC
CDR3aa: CASSEPAGRETQYF

len: 14
d_gene: NA
j_gene: TRBJ1-1
abundance: NA
v_gene: TRBV11-2
CDR3nt: TGTGCCAGCAGCTTTCTGACAGGCGCCACTGAAGCTTTCTTT
CDR3aa: CASSFLTGATEAFF

len: 15
d_gene: NA
j_gene: TRBJ1-4
abundance: NA
v_gene: TRBV5-1
CDR3nt: TGCGCCAGCAGCTTGGCCGACCACTACTACGACCCCAAGTGTTTT
CDR3aa: CASSLADHYYDPKCF

len: 14
d_gene: NA
j_gene: TRBJ2-7
abundance: NA
v_gene: TRBV5-1
CDR3nt: TGCGCCAGCAGCTTGGGACAGCTTCTGGCCGAGCAGTACTTC
CDR3aa: CASSLGQLLAEQYF

len: 13
d_gene: NA
j_gene: TRBJ2-3
abundance: NA
v_gene: TRBV10-3
CDR3nt: TGTGCCATCAGTGAGCCTGGCACAGATACGCAGTATTTT
CDR3aa: CAISEPGTDTQYF

len: 16
d_gene: TRBD2
j_gene: TRBJ2-5
abundance: once
v_gene: TRBV27
CDR3nt: TGTGCCAGCAGTTTTTCCGGTGCAGCGGGACAAGAGACCCAGTACTTC
CDR3aa: CASSFSGAAGQETQYF

len: 13
d_gene: NA
j_gene: TRBJ1-5
abundance: NA
v_gene: TRBV5-5
CDR3nt: TGTGCCAGCAGCTTGGGGGAGAATCAGCCCCAGCATTTT
CDR3aa: CASSLGENQPQHF

len: 14
d_gene: NA
j_gene: TRBJ2-2
abundance: few
v_gene: TRBV9
CDR3nt: TGTGCCAGCAGCGTAACTACTAGATCCGGGGAGCTGTTTTTT
CDR3aa: CASSVTTRSGELFF

len: 15
d_gene: TRBD1
j_gene: TRBJ1-6
abundance: NA
v_gene: TRBV7-2
CDR3nt: TGTGCCAGCAGCGCGACAGGGGCTTATGATTCACCCCTCCACTTT
CDR3aa: CASSATGAYDSPLHF

len: 20
d_gene: TRBD2
j_gene: TRBJ2-5
abundance: NA
v_gene: TRBV4-3
CDR3nt: TGCGCCAGCAGCCAAGAAGTCGCTGGAGCGGGAGGGCCGAATCAAGAGACCCAGTACTTC
CDR3aa: CASSQEVAGAGGPNQETQYF

len: 18
d_gene: NA
j_gene: TRBJ1-5
abundance: NA
v_gene: TRBV4-1
CDR3nt: TGCGCCAGCAGCCAAGATACGGTGGACTCCCTGGGGAGTCAGCCCCAGCATTTT
CDR3aa: CASSQDTVDSLGSQPQHF

len: 15
d_gene: NA
j_gene: TRBJ2-3
abundance: NA
v_gene: TRBV9
CDR3nt: TGTGCCAGCAGCGTAGAGGGTAGCGGCACAGATACGCAGTATTTT
CDR3aa: CASSVEGSGTDTQYF

len: 14
d_gene: TRBD2
j_gene: TRBJ2-5
abundance: NA
v_gene: TRBV19
CDR3nt: TGTGCCAGTAGGAAGGCGGGGGGCCAAGAGACCCAGTACTTC
CDR3aa: CASRKAGGQETQYF

len: 14
d_gene: NA
j_gene: TRBJ2-7
abundance: NA
v_gene: TRBV3-1/TRBV3-2
CDR3nt: TGTGCCAGCAGCACAGACAGGGCGGGGTACGAGCAGTACTTC
CDR3aa: CASSTDRAGYEQYF

len: 16
d_gene: TRBD2
j_gene: TRBJ2-3
abundance: NA
v_gene: TRBV6-2/TRBV6-3
CDR3nt: TGTGCCAGCAGTTACGAATCGGGGGGACCGTGGGATACGCAGTATTTT
CDR3aa: CASSYESGGPWDTQYF

len: 14
d_gene: TRBD1
j_gene: TRBJ1-1
abundance: NA
v_gene: TRBV7-9
CDR3nt: TGTGCCAGCAGCCCTGGACAGGGGAGCCCTGAAGCTTTCTTT
CDR3aa: CASSPGQGSPEAFF

len: 11
d_gene: NA
j_gene: TRBJ2-3
abundance: NA
v_gene: TRBV20-1
CDR3nt: TGCAGTGCCGGTCTCACAGATACGCAGTATTTT
CDR3aa: CSAGLTDTQYF

len: 16
d_gene: TRBD2
j_gene: TRBJ2-3
abundance: NA
v_gene: TRBV4-3
CDR3nt: TGCGCCAGCAGCCAAGAACTGGGCGGGAGGGCAGATACGCAGTATTTT
CDR3aa: CASSQELGGRADTQYF

len: 15
d_gene: TRBD2
j_gene: TRBJ2-1
abundance: NA
v_gene: TRBV5-1
CDR3nt: TGCGCCAGCAGCTTCCGGACTAGTGGCGGCAGTGAGCAGTTCTTC
CDR3aa: CASSFRTSGGSEQFF

len: 15
d_gene: TRBD2
j_gene: TRBJ2-5
abundance: NA
v_gene: TRBV28
CDR3nt: TGTGCCAGCAGTCGGACTAGCGGGGGGGTAGGGACCCAGTACTTC
CDR3aa: CASSRTSGGVGTQYF

len: 14
d_gene: NA
j_gene: TRBJ1-5
abundance: few
v_gene: TRBV7-3
CDR3nt: TGTGCCAGCAGCTTAACTGGGCCCAATCAGCCCCAGCATTTT
CDR3aa: CASSLTGPNQPQHF

len: 17
d_gene: NA
j_gene: TRBJ2-3
abundance: NA
v_gene: TRBV5-3
CDR3nt: TGTGCCAGAAGCTTGAATACGTCGCAGGGGTTAGAAGATACGCAGTATTTT
CDR3aa: CARSLNTSQGLEDTQYF

len: 15
d_gene: NA
j_gene: TRBJ1-2
abundance: NA
v_gene: TRBV28
CDR3nt: TGTGCCAGCAGTTTTGCGGGGACGGACTTCTATGGCTACACCTTC
CDR3aa: CASSFAGTDFYGYTF

len: 13
d_gene: NA
j_gene: TRBJ1-5
abundance: few
v_gene: TRBV10-1
CDR3nt: TGCGCCAGCAGTGTCACTCGGTATCAGCCCCAGCATTTT
CDR3aa: CASSVTRYQPQHF

len: 14
d_gene: TRBD1
j_gene: TRBJ2-7
abundance: NA
v_gene: TRBV6-5
CDR3nt: TGTGCCAGCCTGGAGGACAGGGGATTTTACGAGCAGTACTTC
CDR3aa: CASLEDRGFYEQYF

len: 16
d_gene: TRBD1
j_gene: TRBJ2-2
abundance: once
v_gene: TRBV19
CDR3nt: TGTGCCAGTAGCCTCAGGGGGACGGGCTTCCCCGGGGAGCTGTTTTTT
CDR3aa: CASSLRGTGFPGELFF

len: 11
d_gene: NA
j_gene: TRBJ2-1
abundance: few
v_gene: TRBV30
CDR3nt: TGTGCCTGGCACAGGGAGGGTGGGCCGTTCTTC
CDR3aa: CAWHREGGPFF

len: 15
d_gene: TRBD1
j_gene: TRBJ1-4
abundance: NA
v_gene: TRBV6-5
CDR3nt: TGTGCCAGCAGCCTCATGCAGGGGGCGAATGAAAAACTGTTTTTT
CDR3aa: CASSLMQGANEKLFF

len: 16
d_gene: TRBD2
j_gene: TRBJ2-3
abundance: NA
v_gene: TRBV5-4
CDR3nt: TGTGCCAGCAGCCTGGGACTAGCGGCCACCACAGATACGCAGTATTTT
CDR3aa: CASSLGLAATTDTQYF

len: 11
d_gene: NA
j_gene: TRBJ2-5
abundance: NA
v_gene: TRBV2
CDR3nt: TGTGCCAGCAGTGGAACTCGGACCCAGTACTTC
CDR3aa: CASSGTRTQYF

len: 13
d_gene: NA
j_gene: TRBJ1-2
abundance: NA
v_gene: TRBV3-1/TRBV3-2
CDR3nt: TGTGCCAGCAGCCAAGAGAACAGGGCTGGCTACACCTTC
CDR3aa: CASSQENRAGYTF

len: 13
d_gene: TRBD1
j_gene: TRBJ2-1
abundance: NA
v_gene: TRBV28
CDR3nt: TGTGCCAGCAGTTATGGGACAGATAGGGAGCAGTTCTTC
CDR3aa: CASSYGTDREQFF